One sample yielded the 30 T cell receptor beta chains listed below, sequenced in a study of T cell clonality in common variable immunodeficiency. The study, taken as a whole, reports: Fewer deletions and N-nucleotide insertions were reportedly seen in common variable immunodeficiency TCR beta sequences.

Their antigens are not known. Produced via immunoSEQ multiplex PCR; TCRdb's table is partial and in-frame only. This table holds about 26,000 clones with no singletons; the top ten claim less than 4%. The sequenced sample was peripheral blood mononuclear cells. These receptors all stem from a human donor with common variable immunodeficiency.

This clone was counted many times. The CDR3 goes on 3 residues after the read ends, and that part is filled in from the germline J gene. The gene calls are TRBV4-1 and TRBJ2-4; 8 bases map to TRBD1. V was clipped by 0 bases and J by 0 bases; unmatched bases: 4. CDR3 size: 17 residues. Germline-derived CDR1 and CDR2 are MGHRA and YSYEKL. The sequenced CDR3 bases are TGCGCCAGCAGCCAAGAGCGCAGGGGGCTAGCCAAAAACATT. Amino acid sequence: CASSQERRGLAKNI. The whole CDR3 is CASSQERRGLAKNIQYF.

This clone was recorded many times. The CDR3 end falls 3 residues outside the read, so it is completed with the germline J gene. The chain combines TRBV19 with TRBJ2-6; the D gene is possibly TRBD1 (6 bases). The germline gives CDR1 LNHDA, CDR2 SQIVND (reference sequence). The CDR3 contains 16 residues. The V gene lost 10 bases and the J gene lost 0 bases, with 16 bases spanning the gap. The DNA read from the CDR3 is TGTGCCACCCATCTTGGGGGCGGCTCTGGGGCCAACGTC. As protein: CATHLGGGSGANV. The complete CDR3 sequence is CATHLGGGSGANVLTF.

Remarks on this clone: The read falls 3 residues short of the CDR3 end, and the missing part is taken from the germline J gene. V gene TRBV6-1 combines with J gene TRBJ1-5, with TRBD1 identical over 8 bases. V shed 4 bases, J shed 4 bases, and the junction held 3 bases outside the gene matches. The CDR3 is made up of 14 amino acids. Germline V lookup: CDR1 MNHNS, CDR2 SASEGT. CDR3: CASSGGQGNQPQHF. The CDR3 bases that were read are TGTGCCAGCAGTGGAGGACAGGGTAATCAGCCC.

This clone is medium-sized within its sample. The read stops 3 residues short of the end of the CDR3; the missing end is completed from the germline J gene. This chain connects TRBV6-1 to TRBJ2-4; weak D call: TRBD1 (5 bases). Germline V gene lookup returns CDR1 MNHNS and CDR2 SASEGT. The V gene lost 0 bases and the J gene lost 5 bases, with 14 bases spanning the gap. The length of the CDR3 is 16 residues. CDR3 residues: CASSEARRTTENIQYF. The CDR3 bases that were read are TGTGCCAGCAGTGAAGCCCGTAGAACGACAGAAAACATT.

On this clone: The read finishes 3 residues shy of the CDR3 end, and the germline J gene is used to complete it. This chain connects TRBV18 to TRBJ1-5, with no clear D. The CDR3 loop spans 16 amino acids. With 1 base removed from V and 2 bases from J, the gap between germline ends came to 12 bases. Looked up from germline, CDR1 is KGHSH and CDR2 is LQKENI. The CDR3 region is CASSPLSGLGNQPQHF. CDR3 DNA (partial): TGTGCCAGCTCACCACTATCGGGGTTGGGCAATCAGCCC.

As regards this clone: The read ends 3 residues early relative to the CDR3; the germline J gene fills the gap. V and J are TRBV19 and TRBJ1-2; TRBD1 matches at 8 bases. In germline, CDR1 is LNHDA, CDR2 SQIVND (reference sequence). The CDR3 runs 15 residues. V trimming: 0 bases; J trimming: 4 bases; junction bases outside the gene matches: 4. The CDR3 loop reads CASSIEGTGLYGYTF. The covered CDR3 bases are TGTGCCAGTAGTATAGAGGGGACAGGTCTCTATGGC.

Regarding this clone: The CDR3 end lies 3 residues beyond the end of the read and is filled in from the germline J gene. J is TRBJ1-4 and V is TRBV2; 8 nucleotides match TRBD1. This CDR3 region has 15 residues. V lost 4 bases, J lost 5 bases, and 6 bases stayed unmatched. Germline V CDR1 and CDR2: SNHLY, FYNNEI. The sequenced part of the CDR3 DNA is TGTGCCAGCAGTGCAACAGGGGGTTTGAATGAAAAA. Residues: CASSATGGLNEK. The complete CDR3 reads CASSATGGLNEKLFF.

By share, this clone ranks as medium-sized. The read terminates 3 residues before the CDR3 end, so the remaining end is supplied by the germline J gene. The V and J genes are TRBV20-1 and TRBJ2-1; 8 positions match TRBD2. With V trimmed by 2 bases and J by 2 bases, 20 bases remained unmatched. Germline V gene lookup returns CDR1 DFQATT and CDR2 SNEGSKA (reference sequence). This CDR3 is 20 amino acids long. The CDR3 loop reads CSARTGTAGTPGLAYNEQFF. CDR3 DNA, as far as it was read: TGCAGTGCTAGAACCGGTACGGCAGGTACTCCGGGACTAGCCTACAATGAG.

This chain's CDR3 is CASSPSGSKTQYF. Partial CDR3 DNA: TGTGCCAGCAGCCCTAGCGGGAGCAAGACC. The gene calls are TRBV7-3 and TRBJ2-5, with 10 bases matching TRBD2. Sequencing ends 3 residues short of the CDR3 end; the germline J gene provides the rest. The V segment lost 5 bases and the J segment 6 bases; nucleotides outside the gene matches: 3. Germline CDR1 SGHTA, CDR2 FQGTGA. The CDR3 spans 13 residues.

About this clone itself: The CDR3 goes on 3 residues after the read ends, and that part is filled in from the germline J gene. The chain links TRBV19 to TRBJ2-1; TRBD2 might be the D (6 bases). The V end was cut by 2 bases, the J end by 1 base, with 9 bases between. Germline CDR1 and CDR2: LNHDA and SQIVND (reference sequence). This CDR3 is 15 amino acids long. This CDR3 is CASSITGESYNEQFF. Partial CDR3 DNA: TGTGCCAGTAGTATAACGGGGGAGTCCTACAATGAG.

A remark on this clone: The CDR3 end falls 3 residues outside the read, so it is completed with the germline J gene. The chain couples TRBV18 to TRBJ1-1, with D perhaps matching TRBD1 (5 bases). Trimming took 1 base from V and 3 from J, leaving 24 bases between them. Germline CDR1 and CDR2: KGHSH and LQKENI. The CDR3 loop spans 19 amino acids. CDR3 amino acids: CASSPLAVGLQGSDTEAFF. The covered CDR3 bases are TGTGCCAGCTCACCACTTGCGGTGGGGCTTCAGGGTAGTGACACTGAA.

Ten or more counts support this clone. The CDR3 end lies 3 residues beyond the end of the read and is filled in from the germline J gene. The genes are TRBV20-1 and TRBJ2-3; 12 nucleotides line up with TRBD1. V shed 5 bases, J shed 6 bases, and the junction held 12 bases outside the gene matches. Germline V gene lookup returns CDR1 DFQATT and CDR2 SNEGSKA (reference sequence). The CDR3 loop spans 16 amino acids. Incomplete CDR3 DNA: TGCAGTGCTGTAGGGACCGGGGACAGGGGGCGGGATACG. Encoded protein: CSAVGTGDRGRDT. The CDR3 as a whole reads CSAVGTGDRGRDTQYF.

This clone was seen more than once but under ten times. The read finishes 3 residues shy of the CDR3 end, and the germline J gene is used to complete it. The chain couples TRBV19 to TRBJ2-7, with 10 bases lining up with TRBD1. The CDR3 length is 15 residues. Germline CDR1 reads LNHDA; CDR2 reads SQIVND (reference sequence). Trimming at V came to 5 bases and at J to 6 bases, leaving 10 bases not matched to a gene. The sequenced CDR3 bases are TGTGCCAGTAGTCTGTCCAGGACAGGGGGGCCCGAG. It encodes CASSLSRTGGPE. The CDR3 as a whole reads CASSLSRTGGPEQYF.

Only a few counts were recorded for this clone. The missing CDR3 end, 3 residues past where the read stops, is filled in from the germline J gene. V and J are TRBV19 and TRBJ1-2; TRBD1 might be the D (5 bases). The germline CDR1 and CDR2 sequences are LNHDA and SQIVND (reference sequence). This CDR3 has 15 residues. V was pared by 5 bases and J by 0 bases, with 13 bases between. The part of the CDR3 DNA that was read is TGTGCCAGTAGTGAGCCCAAGACAGCTAACTATGGC. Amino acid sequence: CASSEPKTANYG. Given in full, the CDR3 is CASSEPKTANYGYTF.

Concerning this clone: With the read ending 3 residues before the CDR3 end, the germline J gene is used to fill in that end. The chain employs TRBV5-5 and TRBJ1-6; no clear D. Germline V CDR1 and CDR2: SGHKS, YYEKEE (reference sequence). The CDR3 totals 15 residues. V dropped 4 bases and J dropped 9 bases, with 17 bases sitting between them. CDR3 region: CASSPNFYSGSPLHF. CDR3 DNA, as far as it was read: TGTGCCAGCAGCCCAAATTTCTACAGCGGTTCACCC.

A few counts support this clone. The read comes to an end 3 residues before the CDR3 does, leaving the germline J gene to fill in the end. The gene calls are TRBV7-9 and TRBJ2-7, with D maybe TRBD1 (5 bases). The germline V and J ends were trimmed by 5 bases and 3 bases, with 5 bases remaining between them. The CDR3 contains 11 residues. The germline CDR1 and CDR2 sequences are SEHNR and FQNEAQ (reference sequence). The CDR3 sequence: CASSGHYEQYF. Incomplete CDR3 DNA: TGTGCCAGCAGCGGACACTACGAG.

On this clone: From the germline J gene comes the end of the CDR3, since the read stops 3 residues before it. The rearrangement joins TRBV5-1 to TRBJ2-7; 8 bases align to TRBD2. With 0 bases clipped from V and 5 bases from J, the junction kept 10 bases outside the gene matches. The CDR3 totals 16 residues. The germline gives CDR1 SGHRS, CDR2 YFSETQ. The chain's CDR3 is CASSLGPRSGRNEQYF. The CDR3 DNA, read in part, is TGCGCCAGCAGCTTGGGCCCCCGGAGCGGGAGAAACGAG. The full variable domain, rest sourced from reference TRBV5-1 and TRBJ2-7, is KAGVTQTPRYLIKTRGQQVTLSCSPISGHRSVSWYQQTPGQGLQFLFEYFSETQRNKGNFPGRFSGRQFSNSRSEMNVSTLELGDSALYLCASSLGPRSGRNEQYFGPGTRLTVT.

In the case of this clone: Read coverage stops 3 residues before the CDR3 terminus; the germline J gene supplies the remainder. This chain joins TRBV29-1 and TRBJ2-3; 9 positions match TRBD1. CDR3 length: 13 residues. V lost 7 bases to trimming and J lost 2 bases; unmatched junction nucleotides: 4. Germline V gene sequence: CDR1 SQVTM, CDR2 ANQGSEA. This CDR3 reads CSARTGDTDTQYF. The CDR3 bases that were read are TGCAGCGCCCGGACAGGGGACACAGATACG.

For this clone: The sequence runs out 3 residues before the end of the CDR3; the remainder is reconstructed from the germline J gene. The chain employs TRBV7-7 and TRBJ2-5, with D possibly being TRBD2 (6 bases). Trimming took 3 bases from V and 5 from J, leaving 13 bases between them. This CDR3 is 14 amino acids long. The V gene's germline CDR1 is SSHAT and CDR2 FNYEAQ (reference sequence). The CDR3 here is CASSFPEAGETQYF. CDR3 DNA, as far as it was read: TGTGCCAGCAGCTTCCCCGAAGCGGGTGAGACC. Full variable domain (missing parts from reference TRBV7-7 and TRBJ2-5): GAGVSQSPRYKVTKRGQDVTLRCDPISSHATLYWYQQALGQGPEFLTYFNYEAQPDKSGLPSDRFSAERPEGSISTLTIQRTEQRDSAMYRCASSFPEAGETQYFGPGTRLLVL.

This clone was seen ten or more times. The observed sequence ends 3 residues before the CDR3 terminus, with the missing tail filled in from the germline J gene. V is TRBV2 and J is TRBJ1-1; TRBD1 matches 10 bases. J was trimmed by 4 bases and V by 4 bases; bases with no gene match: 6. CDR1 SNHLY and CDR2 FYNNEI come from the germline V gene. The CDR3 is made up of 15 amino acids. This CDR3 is CASSGTGGRVTEAFF. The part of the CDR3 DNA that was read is TGTGCCAGCAGTGGGACAGGGGGTAGGGTCACTGAA. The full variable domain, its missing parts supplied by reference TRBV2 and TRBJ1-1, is EPEVTQTPSHQVTQMGQEVILRCVPISNHLYFYWYRQILGQKVEFLVSFYNNEISEKSEIFDDQFSVERPDGSNFTLKIRSTKLEDSAMYFCASSGTGGRVTEAFFGQGTRLTVV.

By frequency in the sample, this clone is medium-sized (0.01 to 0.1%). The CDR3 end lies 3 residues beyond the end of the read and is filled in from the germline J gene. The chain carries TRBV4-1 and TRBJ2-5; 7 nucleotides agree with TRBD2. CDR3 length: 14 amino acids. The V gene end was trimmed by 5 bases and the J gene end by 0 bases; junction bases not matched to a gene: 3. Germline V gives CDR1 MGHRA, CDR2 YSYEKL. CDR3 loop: CASSLGLNQETQYF. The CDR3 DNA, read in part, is TGCGCCAGCAGCTTGGGACTAAACCAAGAGACC.

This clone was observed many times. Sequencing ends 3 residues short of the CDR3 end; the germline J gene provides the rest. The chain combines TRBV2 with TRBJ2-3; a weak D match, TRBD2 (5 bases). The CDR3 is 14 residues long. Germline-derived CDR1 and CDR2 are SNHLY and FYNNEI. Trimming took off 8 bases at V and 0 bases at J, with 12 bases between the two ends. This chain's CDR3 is CASLSGLSTDTQYF. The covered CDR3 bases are TGTGCCAGCCTCTCCGGACTGAGCACAGATACG.

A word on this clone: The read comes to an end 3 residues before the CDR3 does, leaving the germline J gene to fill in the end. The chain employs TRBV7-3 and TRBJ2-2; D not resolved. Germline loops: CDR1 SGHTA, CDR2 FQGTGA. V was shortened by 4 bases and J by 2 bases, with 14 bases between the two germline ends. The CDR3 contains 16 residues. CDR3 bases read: TGTGCCAGCAGCTCTACCGGGTTTGTTAACACCGGGGAG. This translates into CASSSTGFVNTGE. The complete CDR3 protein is CASSSTGFVNTGELFF. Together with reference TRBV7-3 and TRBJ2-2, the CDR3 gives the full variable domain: GAGVSQTPSNKVTEKGKYVELRCDPISGHTALYWYRQSLGQGPEFLIYFQGTGAADDSGLPNDRFFAVRPEGSVSTLKIQRTERGDSAVYLCASSSTGFVNTGELFFGEGSRLTVL.

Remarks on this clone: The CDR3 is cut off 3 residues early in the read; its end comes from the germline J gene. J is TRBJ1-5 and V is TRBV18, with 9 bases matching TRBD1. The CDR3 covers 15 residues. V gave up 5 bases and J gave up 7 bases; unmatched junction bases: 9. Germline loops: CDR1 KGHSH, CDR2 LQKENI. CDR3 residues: CASSTLQGAEQPQHF. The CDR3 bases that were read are TGTGCCAGCTCAACACTACAGGGGGCTGAACAGCCC.

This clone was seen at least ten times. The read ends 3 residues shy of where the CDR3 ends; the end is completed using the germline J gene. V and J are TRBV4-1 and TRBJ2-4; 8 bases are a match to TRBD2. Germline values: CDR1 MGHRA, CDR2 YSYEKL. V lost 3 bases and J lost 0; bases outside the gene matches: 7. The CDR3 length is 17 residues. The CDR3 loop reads CASSQRLLAVAKNIQYF. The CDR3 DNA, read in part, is TGCGCCAGCAGCCAGCGCCTACTAGCGGTAGCCAAAAACATT.

The CDR3 sequence is CASSTGGGAVSGELFF. CDR3 DNA (partial): TGTGCCAGTAGTACCGGAGGGGGGGCTGTCAGCGGGGAG. The V and J genes are TRBV19 and TRBJ2-2; the D gene is possibly TRBD2 (7 bases). The read is 3 residues too short to cover the CDR3 end, so that end is filled in from the germline J gene. CDR1 is LNHDA and CDR2 is SQIVND in the germline V gene (reference sequence). Trimming took off 4 bases at V and 7 bases at J, with 19 bases between the two ends. The length of the CDR3 is 16 residues.

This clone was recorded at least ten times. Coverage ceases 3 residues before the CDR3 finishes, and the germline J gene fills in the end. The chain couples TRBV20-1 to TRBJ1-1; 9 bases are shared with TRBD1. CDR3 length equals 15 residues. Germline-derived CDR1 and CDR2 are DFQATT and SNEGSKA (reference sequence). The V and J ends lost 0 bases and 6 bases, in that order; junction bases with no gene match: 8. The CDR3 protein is CSARDPGTGIPEAFF. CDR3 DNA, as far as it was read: TGCAGTGCTAGAGATCCCGGGACAGGGATTCCTGAA.

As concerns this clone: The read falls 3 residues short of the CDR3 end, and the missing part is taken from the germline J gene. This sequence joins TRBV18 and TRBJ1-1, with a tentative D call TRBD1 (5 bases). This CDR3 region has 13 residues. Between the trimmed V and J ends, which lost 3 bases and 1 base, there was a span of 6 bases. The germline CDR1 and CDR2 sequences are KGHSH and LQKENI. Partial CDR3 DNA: TGTGCCAGCTCACCGACAGCGAACACTGAA. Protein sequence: CASSPTANTE. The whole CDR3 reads CASSPTANTEAFF. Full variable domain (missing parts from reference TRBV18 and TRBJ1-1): NAGVMQNPRHLVRRRGQEARLRCSPMKGHSHVYWYRQLPEEGLKFMVYLQKENIIDESGMPKERFSAEFPKEGPSILRIQQVVRGDSAAYFCASSPTANTEAFFGQGTRLTVV.

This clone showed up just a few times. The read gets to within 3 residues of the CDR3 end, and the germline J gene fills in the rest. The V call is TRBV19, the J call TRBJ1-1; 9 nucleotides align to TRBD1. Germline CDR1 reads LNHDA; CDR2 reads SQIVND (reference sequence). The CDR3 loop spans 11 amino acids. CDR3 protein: CASRQGVIAFF. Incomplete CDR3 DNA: TGTGCCAGTCGACAGGGGGTCATT. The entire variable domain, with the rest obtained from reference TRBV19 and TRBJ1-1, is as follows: DGGITQSPKYLFRKEGQNVTLSCEQNLNHDAMYWYRQDPGQGLRLIYYSQIVNDFQKGDIAEGYSVSREKKESFPLTVTSAQKNPTAFYLCASRQGVIAFFGQGTRLTVV.

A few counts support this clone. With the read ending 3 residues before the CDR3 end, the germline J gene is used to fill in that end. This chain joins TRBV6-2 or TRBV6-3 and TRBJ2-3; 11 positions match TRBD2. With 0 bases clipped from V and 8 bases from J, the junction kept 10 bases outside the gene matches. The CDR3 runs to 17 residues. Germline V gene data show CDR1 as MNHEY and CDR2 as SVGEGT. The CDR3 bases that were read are TGTGCCAGCAGTTACTCGATTGGGACTAGCGGCCCGGGTACG. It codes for CASSYSIGTSGPGT. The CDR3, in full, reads CASSYSIGTSGPGTQYF.